Below are 27 T cell receptor beta chains sequenced from a single sample in a study of blood T cells in healthy people across ages (dated by TCRdb to the mid-2010s). The protocol used for the library was 5' RACE. Reads for this sample came from an Illumina HiSeq 2500. A second PCR of 7 to 11 cycles was performed with a sample-barcoded 5' primer and a J-beta primer mix. The raw public data were reprocessed by TCRdb itself: fastp quality trimming at Q25, MiXCR clonotype calling, in-frame beta chains only. Merged by CDR3 protein, the rows form single entries marked with the most common genes and DNA. The sample includes 700,000 to 900,000 distinct CDR3 sequences, with about 55% observed a single time. Approximately 40% of the sample lies in the top ten. Specimen: blood. The receptors were sampled from a man at least 80 years old in good health.

The rearrangement links TRBV2 to TRBJ1-1; a possible D gene is TRBD1 (5 bases). Per germline, CDR1 SNHLY and CDR2 FYNNEI. The CDR3 has 15 residues. Trimming took 8 bases from V and 3 from J, leaving 19 bases between them. As DNA, the CDR3 is TGTGCCAGCGGCGAGGCTCAGGGCCTTGACACTGAAGCTTTCTTT. Protein product: CASGEAQGLDTEAFF.

The V call is TRBV27, the J call TRBJ2-1; D is possibly TRBD1 (5 bases). The germline V and J ends were trimmed by 8 bases and 5 bases, with 22 bases remaining between them. In germline, CDR1 is MNHEY, CDR2 SMNVEV (reference sequence). The CDR3 has 16 amino acids. Here the CDR3 reads CASWGRGAGPHNEQFF. The CDR3 coding sequence is TGTGCCAGCTGGGGAAGGGGCGCAGGCCCCCACAATGAGCAGTTCTTC.

The rearrangement links TRBV7-9 to TRBJ2-1; 8 nucleotides match TRBD2. V shed 5 bases and J 8 bases; nucleotides not matched to a gene: 14. The CDR3 is made up of 16 amino acids. CDR1 and CDR2 from the germline V gene are SEHNR and FQNEAQ (reference sequence). The CDR3 loop reads CASSPLLAAGVYEQFF. The CDR3 DNA reads as TGTGCCAGCAGCCCCCTACTGGCAGCGGGAGTCTATGAGCAGTTCTTC.

In regard to this clonotype: A read error is possible here, since a much larger clone lies one base away. The V gene is TRBV29-1, the J gene TRBJ2-7; D remains unclear. Germline V lookup: CDR1 SQVTM, CDR2 ANQGSEA. The length of the CDR3 is 12 residues. The ends were cut back, 0 bases at V and 7 bases at J, with 10 bases in the middle. The CDR3 DNA reads TGCAGCGTTGAAGATTTGGATAATGAGCAGTACTTC. Its translation: CSVEDLDNEQYF.

In its sample, this clonotype was seen once. The J gene is TRBJ1-1, the V gene TRBV18; no firm D call. V shed 5 bases and J shed 6 bases, with 13 bases lying between them. CDR3 length: 13 amino acids. Germline CDR1 is KGHSH and CDR2 is LQKENI. The CDR3 protein is CASSAVNGAEAFF. CDR3 DNA: TGTGCCAGCTCAGCGGTTAATGGGGCTGAAGCTTTCTTT. The whole variable domain, remainder taken from reference TRBV18 and TRBJ1-1, is NAGVMQNPRHLVRRRGQEARLRCSPMKGHSHVYWYRQLPEEGLKFMVYLQKENIIDESGMPKERFSAEFPKEGPSILRIQQVVRGDSAAYFCASSAVNGAEAFFGQGTRLTVV.

The chain combines TRBV4-2 with TRBJ2-3; no clear D. Trimming removed 0 bases from V and 6 bases from J, with 10 bases in between. The CDR3 runs to 14 residues. Per the germline V gene, CDR1 is LGHNA and CDR2 is YNFKEQ. The CDR3 here is CASSQDSVADTQYF. The CDR3 DNA is TGTGCCAGCAGCCAAGATTCTGTGGCGGATACGCAGTATTTT.

The chain is built from TRBV5-1 and TRBJ2-5; D possibly corresponds to TRBD1 (5 bases). Germline CDR1 is SGHRS and CDR2 is YFSETQ. CDR3 length: 13 residues. V was trimmed by 5 bases and J by 5 bases, leaving 13 bases between them. Here the CDR3 DNA reads TGCGCCAGCAGACAGGCCCCCCGGGAGACCCAGTACTTC. Its protein product is CASRQAPRETQYF.

This clonotype was counted many times. V gene TRBV7-9 combines with J gene TRBJ1-5; TRBD1 matches at 7 bases. V shed 4 bases, J shed 1 base, and the junction held 7 bases outside the gene matches. The CDR3 loop spans 16 amino acids. CDR1 and CDR2 (germline): SEHNR, FQNEAQ (reference sequence). In nucleotides, the CDR3 is TGTGCCAGCAGCTCCGACAGGGCTGAGAGCAATCAGCCCCAGCATTTT. Protein sequence: CASSSDRAESNQPQHF.

The chain uses TRBV14 and TRBJ2-7, with D uncertain. The CDR3 runs 17 residues. Germline CDR1 is SGHDN and CDR2 is FVKESK. The ends were cut back, 1 base at V and 4 bases at J, with 20 bases in the middle. CDR3 loop: CASSQVARARLGYEQYF. For the CDR3, the DNA is TGTGCCAGCAGCCAAGTGGCTCGGGCCCGTTTGGGATACGAGCAGTACTTC.

The chain links TRBV25-1 to TRBJ2-1, with D possibly being TRBD2 (7 bases). With 0 bases removed from V and 6 bases from J, the gap between germline ends came to 12 bases. Germline V gives CDR1 MGHDK, CDR2 SYGVNS. The CDR3 contains 15 residues. In DNA, the CDR3 is TGTGCCAGCAGTGAATATGGGGGGGCACTCAATGAGCAGTTCTTC. Translation gives CASSEYGGALNEQFF.

As regards this clonotype: An end of the junction does not agree with germline; a read error may underlie this. This chain uses TRBV12-3 or TRBV12-4 with TRBJ2-2, with D possibly being TRBD2 (5 bases). The CDR3 length is 12 residues. The CDR3 bases are TGTGCCAGCAAAGGGAGTCACGGGGAGTTGTTTTTT. It is translated as CASKGSHGELFF.

For this clonotype: At one of its ends the junction is not consistent with the germline gene, which may arise from a read error. This chain joins TRBV5-1 and TRBJ2-1; D possibly corresponds to TRBD1 (5 bases). The CDR3 has 12 amino acids. CDR1 is SGHRS, CDR2 YFSETQ, per germline. The chain's CDR3 is CTSSLGDNEQFF. The CDR3 nucleotides read TGCACCAGCAGCTTAGGGGACAATGAGCAGTTCTTC.

A note on this clonotype: A much larger clonotype is one base distant, so this may be a read error. V is TRBV6-6 and J is TRBJ2-7, with D uncertain. CDR1 is MNHNY, CDR2 SVGAGI, per germline (reference sequence). This CDR3 region has 11 residues. Trimming took off 6 bases at V and 0 bases at J, with 3 bases between the two ends. The CDR3 DNA reads as TGTGCCAGCAGGGTCTCCTACGAGCAGTACTTC. As protein: CASRVSYEQYF.

The chain has TRBV7-9 and TRBJ2-3, with D uncertain. Germline-derived CDR1 and CDR2 are SEHNR and FQNEAQ (reference sequence). The CDR3 spans 16 residues. V lost 3 bases and J 1 base, leaving 14 bases between the germline ends. The CDR3 nucleotides read TGTGCCAGCAGCTTTCCCAGCCCCTCCGGCACAGATACGCAGTATTTT. Translated: CASSFPSPSGTDTQYF.

V and J are TRBV5-6 and TRBJ2-5; TRBD2 is a possible D gene (6 bases). CDR3 length: 14 amino acids. Deletions cut 0 bases from V and 4 bases from J, with 10 bases between. Germline CDR1 SGHDT, CDR2 YYEEEE. The CDR3 bases are TGTGCCAGCAGCTTGGTGTTTAGCGGAGAGACCCAGTACTTC. This gives the protein CASSLVFSGETQYF.

The rearrangement uses TRBV3-1 and TRBJ2-7, with 12 positions matching TRBD2. Germline CDR1 and CDR2: LGHDT and YNNKEL (reference sequence). Trimming removed 2 bases from V and 5 bases from J; junction bases left unmatched: 4. The CDR3 loop spans 15 amino acids. In nucleotides, the CDR3 is TGTGCCAGCAGCCAACTAGCGGGAGGGCTCAACGAGCAGTACTTC. Protein product: CASSQLAGGLNEQYF.

There are a few counts of this clonotype. The rearrangement joins TRBV25-1 to TRBJ2-3; TRBD2 matches 14 bases. The CDR3 runs 16 residues. Unmatched junction bases numbered 4, after V lost 5 bases and J lost 3 bases. Germline CDR1 is MGHDK and CDR2 is SYGVNS. CDR3 sequence (DNA): TGTGCCAGCAGTAGACTAGCGGGAGGGCCGACAGATACGCAGTATTTT. Its protein is CASSRLAGGPTDTQYF.

This clonotype showed up just a few times. The rearrangement joins TRBV3-1 to TRBJ2-1, with D possibly being TRBD2 (6 bases). With 3 bases removed from V and 10 bases from J, the gap between germline ends came to 7 bases. The CDR3 loop spans 11 amino acids. Per the germline V gene, CDR1 is LGHDT and CDR2 is YNNKEL (reference sequence). This chain's CDR3 is CASSHAGEQFF. CDR3 nucleotide sequence: TGTGCCAGCAGCCACGCGGGAGAGCAGTTCTTC.

The rearrangement links TRBV20-1 to TRBJ2-5; 10 nucleotides agree with TRBD2. This CDR3 comprises 13 residues. Trimming at V came to 6 bases and at J to 11 bases, leaving 12 bases not matched to a gene. Germline V CDR1 and CDR2: DFQATT, SNEGSKA (reference sequence). The CDR3: CSADLLAGKEQYF. The CDR3 DNA reads TGCAGTGCCGACTTACTAGCGGGAAAGGAGCAGTACTTC.

This chain connects TRBV29-1 to TRBJ2-2; D is possibly TRBD1 (5 bases). The germline CDR1 and CDR2 sequences are SQVTM and ANQGSEA. The CDR3 is 15 residues long. V was clipped by 6 bases and J by 2 bases, with 16 bases between them. The CDR3 DNA follows: TGCAGCGTGCGCTCTGATGGGGCAAACACCGGGGAGCTGTTTTTT. This translates into CSVRSDGANTGELFF.

As concerns this clonotype: This may come from a read error, since a much larger clone is one base off. As DNA, the CDR3 is TGTGCCAGCAGTTCAGCGGGAGGCGTGGATATGCAGTATTTT. This translates into CASSSAGGVDMQYF. The J gene is TRBJ2-3, the V gene TRBV12-3 or TRBV12-4; 9 bases line up with TRBD2. This CDR3 region has 14 residues.

This clonotype was picked up a small number of times. The chain couples TRBV5-5 to TRBJ1-6, with no clear D. CDR3 size: 15 residues. Between the trimmed V and J ends, which lost 0 bases and 4 bases, there was a span of 8 bases. Germline V CDR1 and CDR2: SGHKS, YYEKEE (reference sequence). The CDR3 reads CASSLAEWYNSPLHF. In DNA, the CDR3 is TGTGCCAGCAGCTTGGCAGAGTGGTATAATTCACCCCTCCACTTT. Supplemented by reference TRBV5-5 and TRBJ1-6, the full variable domain reads DAGVTQSPTHLIKTRGQQVTLRCSPISGHKSVSWYQQVLGQGPQFIFQYYEKEERGRGNFPDRFSARQFPNYSSELNVNALLLGDSALYLCASSLAEWYNSPLHFGNGTRLTVT.

This clonotype was seen more than once but under ten times. This chain links TRBV28 with TRBJ2-7; 7 nucleotides match TRBD1. From germline, CDR1 is MDHEN and CDR2 SYDVKM. The CDR3 has 14 residues. J was trimmed by 10 bases and V by 5 bases; bases with no gene match: 14. For the CDR3, the DNA is TGTGCCAGCAGTCGTCCGGGACAGCTCCGTCCTCAGTACTTC. Translated, it gives CASSRPGQLRPQYF.

The gene calls are TRBV29-1 and TRBJ2-7, with D possibly TRBD2 on 6 matching bases. The CDR3 runs to 14 residues. V was clipped by 6 bases and J by 2 bases, with 17 bases between them. In germline, CDR1 is SQVTM, CDR2 ANQGSEA. CDR3: CSVSRRDSPYEQYF. CDR3 nucleotide sequence: TGCAGCGTCTCCAGACGGGACTCACCCTACGAGCAGTACTTC.

This chain joins TRBV15 and TRBJ2-5; possibly TRBD1 for D (6 bases). Trimming removed 5 bases at V and 2 bases at J, with 24 bases between. The CDR3 is made up of 18 amino acids. Germline CDR1 and CDR2: LNHNV and YYDKDF (reference sequence). For the CDR3, the DNA is TGTGCCACCAGCCCCCCCCCAGGGGCGGGTACCGTTCAAGAGACCCAGTACTTC. Protein product: CATSPPPGAGTVQETQYF.

This chain connects TRBV12-3 or TRBV12-4 to TRBJ2-3; 10 bases align to TRBD2. Trimming at V came to 4 bases and at J to 5 bases, leaving 3 bases not matched to a gene. This CDR3 has 14 amino acids. In DNA form, the CDR3 reads TGTGCCAGCAGTTCGGAGCGGGAGGGAGATACGCAGTATTTT. Its translation is CASSSEREGDTQYF.

V gene TRBV7-2 combines with J gene TRBJ1-2; D perhaps matches TRBD1 (6 bases). V was cut by 7 bases and J by 0 bases, with 15 bases left in between. The germline CDR1 and CDR2 sequences are SGHTA and FQGNSA. The CDR3 sequence is 15 residues long. CDR3 nucleotide sequence: TGTGCCAGCACCCGGGCGGGGGCAGCTAACTATGGCTACACCTTC. This translates into CASTRAGAANYGYTF.